This T cell receptor (beta chain) is from a study of cytomegalovirus exposure and HLA in healthy donors. About the study: Earlier results showed roughly 120 million unique TCR beta sequences derived from roughly 180 million T cells. The study placed approximately 78% of its approximately 430 genotyped donors in the Caucasian-associated ancestry cluster. Findings and limits, study-wide: Beyond CMV serostatus, there was no information to go on about immune exposure. An analysis done earlier found most TCR beta V segments productive about 87% or about 30% of the time.

To note about this clone: The antigen is undetermined.

Germline trimming cut 5 bases from V and 0 bases from J; bases unmatched to any gene: 10. The V gene's germline CDR1 is LNHNV and CDR2 YYDKDF (reference sequence). The CDR3 runs 17 residues. A multiplex PCR was run with 60 Vbeta primers and 13 Jbeta primers. Profiling relied on immunoSEQ multiplex PCR, and the TCRdb table lists in-frame clones only, not all of them. The sample shows roughly 110,000 clones, roughly two thirds of them seen only once. This chain links TRBV15 with TRBJ2-7; 10 bases line up with TRBD1. The material sequenced was PBMCs. The clonotype comes from a woman aged 25 to 45 in good health and CMV-seronegative. This chain's CDR3 is CATSRPSGTGVSYEQYF. The CDR3 bases are TGTGCCACCAGCCGACCTTCTGGGACAGGGGTCTCCTACGAGCAGTACTTC.